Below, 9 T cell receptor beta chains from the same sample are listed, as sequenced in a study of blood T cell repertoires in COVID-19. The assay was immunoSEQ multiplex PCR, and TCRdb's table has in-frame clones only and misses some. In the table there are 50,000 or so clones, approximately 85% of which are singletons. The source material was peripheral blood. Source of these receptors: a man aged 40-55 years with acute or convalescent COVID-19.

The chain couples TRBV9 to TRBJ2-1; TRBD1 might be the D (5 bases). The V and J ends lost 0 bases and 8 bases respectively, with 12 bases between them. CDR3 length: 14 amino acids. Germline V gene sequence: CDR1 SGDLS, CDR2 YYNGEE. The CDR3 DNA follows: TGTGCCAGCAGCGTAGCTTTAGGGGTCCATGAGCAGTTCTTC. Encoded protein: CASSVALGVHEQFF.

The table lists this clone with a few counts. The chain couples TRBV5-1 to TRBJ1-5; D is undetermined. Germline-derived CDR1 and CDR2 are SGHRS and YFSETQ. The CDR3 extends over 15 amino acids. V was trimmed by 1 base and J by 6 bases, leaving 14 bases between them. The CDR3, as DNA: TGCGCCAGCAGCTTGTCCGGGGTCGATCGTCAGCCCCAGCATTTT. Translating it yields CASSLSGVDRQPQHF.

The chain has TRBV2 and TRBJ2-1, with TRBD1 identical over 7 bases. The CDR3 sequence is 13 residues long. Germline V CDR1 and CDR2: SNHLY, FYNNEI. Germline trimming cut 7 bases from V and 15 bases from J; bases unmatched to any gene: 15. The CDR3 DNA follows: TGTGCCAGCAATACGAGGGGGCCCAGGGAGTGGTTCTTC. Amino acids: CASNTRGPREWFF.

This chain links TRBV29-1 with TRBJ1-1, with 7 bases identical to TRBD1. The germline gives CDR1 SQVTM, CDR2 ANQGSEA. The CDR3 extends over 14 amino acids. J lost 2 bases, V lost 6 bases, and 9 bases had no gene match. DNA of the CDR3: TGCAGCGTCGTCCCGGGACAGCGAAACACTGAAGCTTTCTTT. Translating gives CSVVPGQRNTEAFF.

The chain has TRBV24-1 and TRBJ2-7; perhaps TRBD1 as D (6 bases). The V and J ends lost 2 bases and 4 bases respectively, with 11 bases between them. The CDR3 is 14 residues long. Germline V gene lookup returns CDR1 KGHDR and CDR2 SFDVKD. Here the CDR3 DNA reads TGTGCCACCAGTGATTCGAGACAGGTTTACGAGCAGTACTTC. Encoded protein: CATSDSRQVYEQYF.

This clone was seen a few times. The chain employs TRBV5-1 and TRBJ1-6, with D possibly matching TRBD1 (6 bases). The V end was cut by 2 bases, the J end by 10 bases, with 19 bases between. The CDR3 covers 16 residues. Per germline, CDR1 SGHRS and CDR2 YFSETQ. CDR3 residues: CASSFSSGGAGSPLHF. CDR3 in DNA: TGCGCCAGCAGCTTCTCCAGTGGGGGGGCTGGATCACCCCTCCACTTT. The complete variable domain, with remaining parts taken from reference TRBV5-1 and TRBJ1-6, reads KAGVTQTPRYLIKTRGQQVTLSCSPISGHRSVSWYQQTPGQGLQFLFEYFSETQRNKGNFPGRFSGRQFSNSRSEMNVSTLELGDSALYLCASSFSSGGAGSPLHFGNGTRLTVT.

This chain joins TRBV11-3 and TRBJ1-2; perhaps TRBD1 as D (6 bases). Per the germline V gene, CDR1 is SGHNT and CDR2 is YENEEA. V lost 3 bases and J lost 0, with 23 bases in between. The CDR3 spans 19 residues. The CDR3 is CASSLGEGQPYNTNYGYTF. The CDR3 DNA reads TGTGCCAGCAGCTTGGGTGAAGGACAGCCCTACAACACTAACTATGGCTACACCTTC.

CDR3 coding DNA: TGTGCCAGCAGTGAGACTAGCGGGGGGGCCGCTGGGGCCAACGTCCTGACTTTC. Its translation is CASSETSGGAAGANVLTF. The rearrangement joins TRBV6-2 or TRBV6-3 to TRBJ2-6; 14 bases map to TRBD2. This CDR3 is 18 amino acids long. With V trimmed by 5 bases and J by 2 bases, 5 bases remained unmatched. CDR1 is MNHEY and CDR2 is SVGEGT in the germline V gene.

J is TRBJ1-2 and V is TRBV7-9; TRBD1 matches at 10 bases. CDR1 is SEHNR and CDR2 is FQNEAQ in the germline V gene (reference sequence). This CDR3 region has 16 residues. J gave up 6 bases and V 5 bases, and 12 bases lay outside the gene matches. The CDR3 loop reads CASSTLTGGDRNGYTF. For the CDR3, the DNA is TGTGCCAGCAGCACCCTGACAGGGGGCGATCGGAATGGCTACACCTTC.